This is a list of T cell receptor beta chains from one sample in a study of long-term antiretroviral therapy in people with HIV. Only in-frame clones appear in the TCRdb table, and some are missing; sequencing was by immunoSEQ multiplex PCR. The sample includes approximately 31,000 clones, 70% to 90% of them seen just once. This sample comprised unsorted PBMCs, obtained 1.1 years after starting antiretroviral therapy. Receptor source: a man younger than 35 with HIV. Both conserved end residues are part of each CDR3. The D gene is left open where the match is weak. Clone size, where shown, is once, few, many, or a class for clones that have expanded.

j_gene | abundance | v_gene | d_gene | CDR3aa | CDR3nt
TRBJ2-7 | . | TRBV9 | . | CASSVSVGGEQYF | TGTGCCAGCAGCGTTTCGGTCGGAGGCGAGCAGTACTTC
TRBJ2-3 | . | TRBV11-2 | TRBD2 | CASSMSGADTQYF | TGTGCCAGCAGCATGAGCGGGGCAGATACGCAGTATTTT
TRBJ2-7 | . | TRBV19 | . | CASSPPGIPYEQYF | TGTGCCAGTAGTCCTCCGGGTATCCCCTACGAGCAGTACTTC
TRBJ1-2 | . | TRBV5-4 | TRBD1 | CASSPGQGAIVGGYTF | TGTGCCAGCAGCCCCGGACAGGGGGCGATTGTTGGTGGCTACACCTTC
TRBJ2-7 | . | TRBV28 | TRBD1 | CASIRTGTGSEQYF | TGTGCCAGCATACGTACCGGGACAGGGTCCGAGCAGTACTTC
TRBJ2-3 | few | TRBV27 | TRBD1 | CASSFDGTASNTQYF | TGTGCCAGCAGTTTCGACGGGACAGCAAGTAATACGCAGTATTTT
TRBJ1-5 | once | TRBV21-1 | . | CASSKAVGNQPQHF | TGTGCCAGCAGCAAAGCAGTCGGTAATCAGCCCCAGCATTTT
TRBJ2-7 | . | TRBV5-4 | . | CASSYHVEQYF | TGTGCCAGCAGCTATCATGTCGAGCAGTACTTC
TRBJ2-1 | . | TRBV7-9 | TRBD2 | CASSLSGTSSQNEQFF | TGTGCCAGCAGCCTGTCCGGGACTAGCAGCCAGAATGAGCAGTTCTTC
TRBJ2-5 | . | TRBV7-9 | . | CASSLVVGGPRETQYF | TGTGCCAGCAGCTTAGTGGTCGGGGGCCCCCGAGAGACCCAGTACTTC
TRBJ2-2 | . | TRBV19 | . | CASSIDPGELFF | TGTGCCAGTAGTATAGATCCCGGGGAGCTGTTTTTT
TRBJ2-7 | . | TRBV4-3 | TRBD2 | CASSQSFGTRSSYEQYF | TGCGCCAGCAGCCAATCCTTCGGGACTAGATCATCCTACGAGCAGTACTTC
TRBJ1-1 | . | TRBV30 | TRBD1 | CAWGTVIMNTEAFF | TGTGCCTGGGGGACAGTTATCATGAACACTGAAGCTTTCTTT
TRBJ2-7 | . | TRBV4-3 | TRBD1 | CASSQEGWGQGNGNEQYF | TGCGCCAGCAGCCAAGAGGGGTGGGGACAGGGGAATGGGAACGAGCAGTACTTC
TRBJ2-5 | . | TRBV10-3 | TRBD2 | CAISAREGLAGGFRQETQYF | TGTGCCATCAGTGCCCGAGAAGGACTAGCGGGAGGGTTTAGGCAAGAGACCCAGTACTTC
TRBJ1-2 | . | TRBV6-5 | TRBD1 | CASSSVGQGEYGYTF | TGTGCCAGCAGCTCCGTTGGTCAGGGGGAATATGGCTACACCTTT
TRBJ1-5 | . | TRBV19 | TRBD1 | CASTPTGGRDQPQHF | TGTGCCAGTACCCCTACAGGGGGACGTGATCAGCCCCAGCATTTT
TRBJ1-2 | . | TRBV7-2 | . | CASSLLSGPANYGYTF | TGTGCCAGCAGCTTATTGAGCGGACCCGCTAACTATGGCTACACCTTC
TRBJ2-7 | . | TRBV2 | . | CASSVYLGGGSEQYF | TGTGCCAGCAGTGTTTACCTCGGAGGGGGGAGCGAGCAGTACTTC
TRBJ2-1 | . | TRBV4-1 | . | CASSQESGAGLSYNEQFF | TGCGCCAGCAGCCAAGAATCGGGCGCTGGGTTATCCTACAATGAGCAGTTCTTC
TRBJ2-3 | . | TRBV30 | TRBD1 | CAWSVTGVLSDTQYF | TGTGCCTGGAGTGTAACAGGGGTTTTATCGGATACGCAGTATTTT
TRBJ1-5 | . | TRBV19 | . | CASSIRGGQPQHF | TGTGCCAGTAGTATTAGGGGCGGACAGCCCCAGCATTTT
TRBJ2-7 | once | TRBV5-4 | TRBD1 | CASSLGQGSYEQYF | TGTGCCAGCAGCTTAGGACAGGGTTCCTACGAGCAGTACTTC